The 30 T cell receptor beta chains in this list originate from one sample, sequenced in a study of blood T cell repertoires in COVID-19 (TCRdb year 2020). Libraries were prepared through the immunoSEQ multiplex PCR assay. TCRdb stores this immuneACCESS table with in-frame sequences only. Part of the clones is absent; in the studies checked, under half of the shortfall reflects unresolved V genes, and no reason is known for the rest. The sample records some 80,000 clones, more than 75% of which are singletons. Around 20% of the sample rests with the top ten. Source material: peripheral blood. These receptors were collected from a human donor in a cohort sampled during active COVID-19.

The V and J genes are TRBV7-2 and TRBJ1-3; possible D gene TRBD1, 5 bases. The V gene lost 5 bases and the J gene lost 4 bases, with 12 bases spanning the gap. The CDR3 has 14 amino acids. Germline CDR1 SGHTA, CDR2 FQGNSA. The CDR3 DNA sequence: TGTGCCAGCAGCCCCCAGGGCAGGGGAAACACCATATATTTT. Residues: CASSPQGRGNTIYF.

The chain links TRBV9 to TRBJ1-1, with D possibly TRBD1 on 5 matching bases. V was clipped by 1 base and J by 2 bases, with 12 bases between them. The CDR3 has 15 amino acids. The germline CDR1 and CDR2 sequences are SGDLS and YYNGEE. This chain's CDR3 is CASSVLSTGNTEAFF. The CDR3 region has the DNA TGTGCCAGCAGCGTACTTAGCACAGGCAACACTGAAGCTTTCTTT.

This chain joins TRBV11-2 and TRBJ2-5; the match to TRBD1 covers 9 bases. This CDR3 comprises 15 residues. Per the germline V gene, CDR1 is SGHAT and CDR2 is FQNNGV. V lost 1 base to trimming and J lost 2 bases; unmatched junction nucleotides: 2. CDR3 coding DNA: TGTGCCAGCAGCTTAGGGGACAGGGTACAAGAGACCCAGTACTTC. Its protein is CASSLGDRVQETQYF. The complete variable domain, with remaining parts taken from reference TRBV11-2 and TRBJ2-5, reads EAGVAQSPRYKIIEKRQSVAFWCNPISGHATLYWYQQILGQGPKLLIQFQNNGVVDDSQLPKDRFSAERLKGVDSTLKIQPAKLEDSAVYLCASSLGDRVQETQYFGPGTRLLVL.

The rearrangement links TRBV5-6 to TRBJ2-1; 7 nucleotides match TRBD1. The length of the CDR3 is 18 residues. Germline CDR1 reads SGHDT; CDR2 reads YYEEEE. With 1 base clipped from V and 7 bases from J, the junction kept 17 bases outside the gene matches. The CDR3, as DNA: TGTGCCAGCAGCTTGAACAGGGGTGAGGCGGGCTGGAGGAATGAGCAGTTCTTC. Translated, it gives CASSLNRGEAGWRNEQFF.

The V and J genes are TRBV7-2 and TRBJ1-5; a possible D gene is TRBD1 (5 bases). Per germline, CDR1 SGHTA and CDR2 FQGNSA. Trimming removed 2 bases from V and 5 bases from J, with 16 bases in between. CDR3 length equals 16 residues. CDR3 sequence: CASSLRGVGWDQPQHF. The CDR3 DNA sequence: TGTGCCAGCAGCTTACGGGGGGTGGGTTGGGATCAGCCCCAGCATTTT.

The chain couples TRBV7-8 to TRBJ2-7, with a weak D call TRBD1 (5 bases). The CDR3 totals 15 residues. With 4 bases removed from V and 6 bases from J, the gap between germline ends came to 19 bases. Germline V gene sequence: CDR1 SGHVS, CDR2 FQNEAQ. DNA for the CDR3: TGTGCCAGCAGCTCCGACAGAGCCCGAGTCTTCGAGCAGTACTTC. Protein sequence: CASSSDRARVFEQYF.

V is TRBV9 and J is TRBJ2-7; 7 bases match TRBD2. Trimming removed 4 bases from V and 4 bases from J; junction bases left unmatched: 11. This CDR3 comprises 15 residues. The germline gives CDR1 SGDLS, CDR2 YYNGEE. CDR3 amino acids: CASSPQGAGLYEQYF. The DNA of the CDR3 is TGTGCCAGCAGCCCCCAGGGAGCGGGGTTGTACGAGCAGTACTTC.

The chain recombines TRBV11-2 with TRBJ2-2, with D uncertain. Trimming pared 4 bases from V and 0 bases from J, leaving 12 bases between. The CDR3 loop spans 16 amino acids. Germline V gene sequence: CDR1 SGHAT, CDR2 FQNNGV. CDR3 coding DNA: TGTGCCAGCAGCTCCCTCGGTATTCCGAACACCGGGGAGCTGTTTTTT. Protein product: CASSSLGIPNTGELFF.

V is TRBV28 and J is TRBJ2-1; 10 bases are shared with TRBD2. V shed 3 bases and J 7 bases; nucleotides not matched to a gene: 6. Germline V gene data show CDR1 as MDHEN and CDR2 as SYDVKM. This CDR3 has 15 residues. CDR3 DNA: TGTGCCAGCAGTTTCTTAGCGGGGGGCGGGAATGAGCAGTTCTTC. This sequence encodes CASSFLAGGGNEQFF.

The genes are TRBV27 and TRBJ1-3; D might be TRBD1 (6 bases). The CDR3 spans 16 residues. The ends were cut back, 6 bases at V and 5 bases at J, with 20 bases in the middle. Germline V gene sequence: CDR1 MNHEY, CDR2 SMNVEV (reference sequence). CDR3 amino acids: CASRPLEGGLRNTIYF. In nucleotides, the CDR3 is TGTGCCAGCAGACCCCTTGAGGGGGGGCTTAGAAACACCATATATTTT.

The CDR3 sequence: CATSDPTGGDTQYF. CDR3 nucleotides: TGTGCCACCAGTGATCCTACCGGGGGTGATACGCAGTATTTT. The rearrangement uses TRBV24-1 and TRBJ2-3, with a weak D call TRBD2 (6 bases). Trimming removed 3 bases from V and 6 bases from J, with 12 bases in between. This CDR3 spans 14 amino acids. The germline gives CDR1 KGHDR, CDR2 SFDVKD.

CDR3 in amino acids: CASKVNGGSETQYF. The DNA of the CDR3 is TGTGCCAGCAAAGTAAACGGGGGGTCTGAGACCCAGTACTTC. The V gene is TRBV21-1, the J gene TRBJ2-5; the table's D call of TRBD2 was not tested on the DNA. TRBV21-1 is a pseudogene segment. The CDR3 runs 14 residues.

This clone was observed a single time. The rearrangement joins TRBV7-9 to TRBJ1-5; D remains ambiguous. The CDR3 is made up of 13 amino acids. Trimming removed 5 bases at V and 10 bases at J, with 15 bases between. Looked up from germline, CDR1 is SEHNR and CDR2 is FQNEAQ (reference sequence). The CDR3 nucleotides are TGTGCCAGCAGCCCAGGAGGCCTCGATCCCCAGCATTTT. This codes for CASSPGGLDPQHF.

The chain recombines TRBV2 with TRBJ2-3, with a tentative D call TRBD1 (5 bases). Germline V gives CDR1 SNHLY, CDR2 FYNNEI. The CDR3 totals 14 residues. Trimming shortened V by 6 bases and J by 2 bases, and 12 bases separated the two germline ends. The CDR3 here is CASSYRQNTDTQYF. DNA of the CDR3: TGTGCCAGCAGCTACAGACAGAACACAGATACGCAGTATTTT.

The chain carries TRBV18 and TRBJ1-4; D perhaps matches TRBD1 (6 bases). From germline, CDR1 is KGHSH and CDR2 LQKENI. Trimming cost V 3 bases and J 0 bases, with 14 bases left between them. There are 17 residues in the CDR3. DNA of the CDR3: TGTGCCAGCTCACCCTGGGCCAGGGGTACAACTAATGAAAAACTGTTTTTT. Its protein is CASSPWARGTTNEKLFF.

The chain couples TRBV24-1 to TRBJ2-3; TRBD1 aligns across 8 bases. The J segment lost 5 bases and the V segment lost 6 bases, leaving 6 bases of the junction unmatched. The CDR3 runs to 14 residues. The germline V gene has CDR1 KGHDR and CDR2 SFDVKD. CDR3: CATSPRGHVDTQYF. The CDR3 DNA sequence: TGTGCCACCAGTCCCAGGGGGCATGTAGATACGCAGTATTTT.

This sequence joins TRBV7-2 and TRBJ1-2; D perhaps matches TRBD1 (5 bases). Deletions cut 0 bases from V and 2 bases from J, with 7 bases between. Germline V CDR1 and CDR2: SGHTA, FQGNSA. CDR3 length equals 14 residues. The chain's CDR3 is CASSLADTNYGYTF. The CDR3 DNA reads as TGTGCCAGCAGCTTAGCGGACACCAACTATGGCTACACCTTC.

This sequence joins TRBV7-9 and TRBJ2-3; 11 bases fit TRBD1. Germline V gene data show CDR1 as SEHNR and CDR2 as FQNEAQ (reference sequence). The CDR3 totals 15 residues. With V trimmed by 5 bases and J by 4 bases, 5 bases remained unmatched. Written as DNA, the CDR3 is TGTGCCAGCAGCCTCGGACAGGGGGCTTCAGATACGCAGTATTTT. Protein: CASSLGQGASDTQYF.

The rearrangement uses TRBV7-9 and TRBJ1-6, with D possibly matching TRBD1 (6 bases). The CDR3 loop spans 14 amino acids. V was clipped by 1 base and J by 7 bases, with 8 bases between them. Germline assignment: CDR1 SEHNR and CDR2 FQNEAQ (reference sequence). CDR3 nucleotide sequence: TGTGCCAGCAGCTTAGGAGGGGGAAATTCACCCCTCCACTTT. This translates into CASSLGGGNSPLHF.

V gene TRBV3-1 (or the pseudogene TRBV3-2) combines with J gene TRBJ1-6, with D uncertain. The germline gives CDR1 LGHDT, CDR2 YNNKEL (reference sequence). The CDR3 loop spans 13 amino acids. The V and J ends lost 0 bases and 8 bases respectively, with 5 bases between them. The CDR3 DNA reads as TGTGCCAGCAGCCAAGATCGAGATTCACCCCTCCACTTT. Translation gives CASSQDRDSPLHF.

This sequence joins TRBV27 and TRBJ1-1, with 10 bases fitting TRBD1. Trimming took 3 bases from V and 5 from J; bases not matched to a gene: 6. Germline V CDR1 and CDR2: MNHEY, SMNVEV (reference sequence). The CDR3 extends over 15 amino acids. DNA for the CDR3: TGTGCCAGCAGTTTTTCGGACAGGGGGTATACTGAAGCTTTCTTT. This codes for CASSFSDRGYTEAFF.

The rearrangement uses TRBV7-2 and TRBJ2-1, with 11 nucleotides matching TRBD2. The CDR3 spans 16 residues. Germline lookup yields CDR1 SGHTA and CDR2 FQGNSA. J was trimmed by 1 base and V by 4 bases; bases with no gene match: 3. CDR3 DNA sequence: TGTGCCAGCAGCTCAGGGACTAGCGGTTCCTACAATGAGCAGTTCTTC. This encodes CASSSGTSGSYNEQFF.

Notes on this clone: At one of its ends the junction is not consistent with the germline gene, which may arise from a read error. The J gene is TRBJ2-7, the V gene TRBV6-7; D is perhaps TRBD2 (6 bases). TRBV6-7 is filed as an ORF, its function uncertain. CDR3 length: 16 residues. CDR3 loop: CASSHGGTLSSCEQYF. The CDR3 nucleotides are TGTGCCAGCAGCCACGGCGGGACCCTCTCGTCCTGCGAGCAGTACTTC.

The chain has TRBV23-1 and TRBJ2-6, with 11 nucleotides matching TRBD1. TRBV23-1 qualifies as an ORF whose function is uncertain. This CDR3 is 17 amino acids long. V lost 4 bases, J lost 1 base, and 3 bases stayed unmatched. This chain's CDR3 is CASSLGQGASGANVLTF. The CDR3 DNA sequence: TGCGCCAGCAGTCTTGGACAGGGGGCTTCTGGGGCCAACGTCCTGACTTTC.

The V call is TRBV7-6, the J call TRBJ1-1; possibly TRBD1 for D (5 bases). V was clipped by 4 bases and J by 2 bases, with 20 bases between them. Germline V CDR1 and CDR2: SGHVS, FNYEAQ. The CDR3 totals 17 residues. The CDR3 here is CASSSKLGTTLNTEAFF. The CDR3 region has the DNA TGTGCCAGCAGCTCAAAACTAGGGACTACCCTCAACACTGAAGCTTTCTTT.

The gene calls are TRBV6-5 and TRBJ2-1; TRBD2 agrees at 7 bases. The CDR3 is 15 amino acids. Germline CDR1 reads MNHEY; CDR2 reads SVGAGI. V lost 2 bases, J lost 10 bases, and 11 bases stayed unmatched. CDR3 sequence reads: CASSYSGVPPWEQFF. CDR3 nucleotides: TGTGCCAGCAGTTACAGCGGGGTCCCTCCATGGGAGCAGTTCTTC.

V usage is TRBV6-5 and J usage is TRBJ2-3; 8 positions agree with TRBD2. Germline-derived CDR1 and CDR2 are MNHEY and SVGAGI. Trimming cost V 6 bases and J 2 bases; bases outside gene matches: 7. This CDR3 is 15 amino acids long. Here the CDR3 DNA reads TGTGCCAGCAGCTGGAAGCGGGGGCCCACAGATACGCAGTATTTT. Amino acids: CASSWKRGPTDTQYF.

The chain combines TRBV27 with TRBJ2-5; perhaps TRBD2 as D (5 bases). This CDR3 spans 14 amino acids. CDR1 is MNHEY and CDR2 is SMNVEV in the germline V gene (reference sequence). Trimming left V 3 bases short and J 2 bases short, with 10 bases between. The DNA of the CDR3 is TGTGCCAGCAGTTTCCGGACGGGGCAAGAGACCCAGTACTTC. Translating it yields CASSFRTGQETQYF.

In this sample, this clone turned up once. The gene calls are TRBV5-1 and TRBJ2-1; TRBD2 is a possible D gene (7 bases). The germline V gene encodes CDR1 SGHRS and CDR2 YFSETQ. The CDR3 consists of 14 residues. V was shortened by 4 bases and J by 10 bases, with 18 bases between the two germline ends. CDR3 sequence: CASSTGGPLEEQFF. CDR3 DNA sequence: TGCGCCAGCAGCACCGGGGGGCCCTTGGAAGAGCAGTTCTTC.

This chain joins TRBV19 and TRBJ2-7, with a weak D call TRBD2 (6 bases). Germline V gene sequence: CDR1 LNHDA, CDR2 SQIVND (reference sequence). The V end was cut by 7 bases, the J end by 3 bases, with 16 bases between. This CDR3 has 14 amino acids. CDR3: CASKEAAGGYEQYF. The CDR3 DNA reads TGTGCCAGTAAAGAGGCCGCCGGGGGCTACGAGCAGTACTTC.